This T cell receptor beta chain is drawn from a study of CD8 T cells in Susac syndrome. Random hexamers were used to reverse transcribe about 0.45 to 1 ug of RNA. TCRdb used MiXCR to reprocess the immunoSEQ multiplex PCR reads, holding one entry per CDR3 protein. The sample lists about 120,000 distinct CDR3 sequences; 94% were seen once. V was pared by 2 bases and J by 7 bases, with 8 bases of the junction left unmatched. There are 15 residues in the CDR3. The rearrangement links TRBV12-3 or TRBV12-4 to TRBJ2-1, with 7 bases matching TRBD2. Specimen: CD4+ T cells from PBMCs. The clonotype was recovered from a human donor in good health. Here the CDR3 reads CASSLRWEGGNEQFF. The DNA for the CDR3 is TGTGCCAGCAGTTTAAGGTGGGAGGGAGGAAATGAGCAGTTCTTC.